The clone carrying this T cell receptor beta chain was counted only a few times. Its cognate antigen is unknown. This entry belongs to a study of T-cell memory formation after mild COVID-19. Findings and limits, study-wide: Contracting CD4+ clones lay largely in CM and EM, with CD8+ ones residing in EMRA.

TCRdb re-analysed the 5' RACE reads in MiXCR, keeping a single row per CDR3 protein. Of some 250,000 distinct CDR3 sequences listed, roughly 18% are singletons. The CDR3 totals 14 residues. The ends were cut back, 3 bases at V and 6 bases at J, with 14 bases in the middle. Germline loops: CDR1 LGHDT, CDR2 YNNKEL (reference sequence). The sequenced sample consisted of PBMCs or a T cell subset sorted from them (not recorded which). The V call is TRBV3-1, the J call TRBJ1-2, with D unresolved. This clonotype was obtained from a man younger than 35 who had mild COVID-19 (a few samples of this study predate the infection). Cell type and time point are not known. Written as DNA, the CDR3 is TGTGCCAGCAGCCATTGGTCCAAAGGCCATGGCTACACCTTC. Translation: CASSHWSKGHGYTF.